Below, one TCR beta chain is given with its context. Measured with immunoSEQ multiplex PCR; TCRdb has only the in-frame clones, and not every one. Of some 200,000 clones in the sample, about 79% were seen once. This record belongs to a study of blood T cell repertoires in COVID-19. Whole-study context: Samples came from the United States, Italy and Spain, spanning acute and convalescent COVID-19.

The sequencing sample was made of peripheral blood. The sequence was collected from a woman aged 40-49 years who had recovered from COVID-19.

In nucleotides, the CDR3 is TGTGCCAGCAGTGACCATAGCGGGGGGACTACTAGCACAGATACGCAGTATTTT. Translated: CASSDHSGGTTSTDTQYF. The gene calls are TRBV6-1 and TRBJ2-3; TRBD2 matches 10 bases. The CDR3 sequence is 18 residues long. Per the germline V gene, CDR1 is MNHNS and CDR2 is SASEGT. With 3 bases clipped from V and 0 bases from J, the junction kept 9 bases outside the gene matches.